The T cell receptor beta chain under discussion was sequenced for a study of T cell responses to AZD1222 COVID-19 vaccine. At the level of the study: Pooling covered second doses at about 4 or about 12 weeks. Study-level findings and limits: As reported, nearly half of all spike-specific TCRs target variant regions that are unmutated.

Here immunoSEQ multiplex PCR was the method, and the copy in TCRdb shows in-frame clones only, minus some. The sample records over 150,000 clones, about nine tenths being singletons. Comment on this clone: What it binds is not known.

This material consisted of peripheral blood, taken on day 0 of AZD1222 vaccination. The sequence derives from an adult in good health.

CDR3 sequence (DNA): TGCGCCAGCAGCTTGTTAGCCGCTTCCTACGAGCAGTACTTC. This translates into CASSLLAASYEQYF. V usage is TRBV5-1 and J usage is TRBJ2-7; D ambiguous. The length of the CDR3 is 14 residues. V shed 1 base and J shed 1 base, with 9 bases lying between them. Germline assignment: CDR1 SGHRS and CDR2 YFSETQ.